This T cell receptor beta chain comes out of a study of T cell responses to AZD1222 COVID-19 vaccine. Notes on the study in general: Nearly half of spike-specific TCRs reportedly target unmutated variant regions. White British donors predominated, females outnumbered males, and clonal diversity was possibly underestimated.

Here immunoSEQ multiplex PCR was the method, and the copy in TCRdb shows in-frame clones only, minus some. This table holds 84,000 or so clones, under 95% found once. This CDR3 contains 14 residues. Germline values: CDR1 SSHAT, CDR2 FNYEAQ (reference sequence). Remarks on this clone: The antigen is unknown. Relative to the germline gene, one junction end is altered; a read error may explain this.

The chain combines TRBV7-7 with TRBJ2-7; 12 nucleotides agree with TRBD2. The receptor was derived from an adult in good health. Sample: peripheral blood, taken on day 0 of MenACWY control vaccination. The CDR3 spells CASSPGLAGHEQYF. The CDR3 DNA is TGTGCTAGCAGCCCGGGACTAGCGGGCCACGAGCAGTACTTC.